The 3 T cell receptor beta chains in this list originate from one sample, sequenced in a study of T cell responses to AZD1222 COVID-19 vaccine. The assay was immunoSEQ multiplex PCR, and TCRdb's table has in-frame clones only and misses some. Of under 200,000 clones detected, around 87% appear once; the ten largest clones hold about 2.5%. The sample here was peripheral blood, taken on day 0 of MenACWY control vaccination. The receptors come from an adult in good health.

The CDR3 sequence is CASSVGVGSSYEQYF. The CDR3 region has the DNA TGTGCCAGCAGCGTAGGAGTGGGGTCCTCCTACGAGCAGTACTTC. This chain connects TRBV9 to TRBJ2-7; D is unclear. Germline lookup yields CDR1 SGDLS and CDR2 YYNGEE. CDR3 length: 15 amino acids. V dropped 0 bases and J dropped 0 bases, with 10 bases sitting between them.

This rearrangement joins TRBV28 to TRBJ2-7; TRBD2 is a possible D gene (6 bases). The ends were cut back, 3 bases at V and 4 bases at J, with 19 bases in the middle. CDR1 and CDR2 (germline): MDHEN, SYDVKM. This CDR3 contains 16 residues. The CDR3 region is CASSFTKLAESYEQYF. In nucleotides, the CDR3 is TGTGCCAGCAGTTTTACGAAACTAGCAGAATCTTACGAGCAGTACTTC. Drawing the rest from reference TRBV28 and TRBJ2-7, the complete variable domain is DVKVTQSSRYLVKRTGEKVFLECVQDMDHENMFWYRQDPGLGLRLIYFSYDVKMKEKGDIPEGYSVSREKKERFSLILESASTNQTSMYLCASSFTKLAESYEQYFGPGTRLTVT.

The rearrangement joins TRBV25-1 to TRBJ2-5; 11 nucleotides align to TRBD1. Germline CDR1 and CDR2: MGHDK and SYGVNS. The CDR3 consists of 14 residues. Trimming cost V 4 bases and J 10 bases; bases outside gene matches: 8. The CDR3 is CASSARDRGSGQYF. The CDR3 DNA reads as TGTGCCAGCAGTGCCCGGGACAGGGGGTCGGGCCAGTACTTC.